The clone carrying this T cell receptor (beta chain) was counted once. This sample is part of a study of blood T cell repertoires in COVID-19. Study overall: Whether acute or convalescent, the COVID-19 samples came from the United States, Italy and Spain. In each case, the material was cDNA or gDNA derived from T cells, B-cell-depleted T cells, or PBMCs.

This CDR3 has 16 residues. The germline V gene encodes CDR1 LGHNA and CDR2 YNFKEQ. With V trimmed by 3 bases and J by 3 bases, 5 bases remained unmatched. TCRdb's copy holds only in-frame clones and misses some; the assay was immunoSEQ multiplex PCR. The sample records some 82,000 clones, around 92% being singletons. The sample was peripheral blood. The clonotype originates from a woman between 50 and 59 years old in a cohort sampled during active COVID-19. The rearrangement joins TRBV4-2 to TRBJ2-3; 11 bases map to TRBD2. CDR3 loop: CASSQISGGATDTQYF. In DNA form, the CDR3 reads TGTGCCAGCAGCCAGATTAGCGGGGGGGCGACAGATACGCAGTATTTT.